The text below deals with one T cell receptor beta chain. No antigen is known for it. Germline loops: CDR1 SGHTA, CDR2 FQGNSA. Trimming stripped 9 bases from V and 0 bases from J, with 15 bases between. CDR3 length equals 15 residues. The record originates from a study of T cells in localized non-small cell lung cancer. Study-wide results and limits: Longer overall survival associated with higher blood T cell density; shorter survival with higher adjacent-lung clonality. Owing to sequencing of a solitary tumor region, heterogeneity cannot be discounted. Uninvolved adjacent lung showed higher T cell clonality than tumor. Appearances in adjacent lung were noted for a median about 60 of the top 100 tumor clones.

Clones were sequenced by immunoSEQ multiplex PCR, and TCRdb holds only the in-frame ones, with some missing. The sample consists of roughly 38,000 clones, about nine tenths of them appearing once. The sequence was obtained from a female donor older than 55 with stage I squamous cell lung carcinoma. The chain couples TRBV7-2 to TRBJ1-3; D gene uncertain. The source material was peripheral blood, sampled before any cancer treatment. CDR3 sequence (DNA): TGTGCCAGAAGCCCCAGCGCCTACTCTGGAAACACCATATATTTT. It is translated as CARSPSAYSGNTIYF.